The clone carrying this T cell receptor beta chain has a count of ten or more. Its antigen is still unknown. The data derive from a study of T-cell reconstitution after alpha-beta-depleted transplantation in children. As it was prepared, the TCRbeta library received unique molecular identifiers. MiXCR, applied by TCRdb to the PCR reads, yields one record per CDR3 protein. The repertoire has hundreds of thousands of distinct CDR3 sequences, 10% to 15% of them found once; the top ten carry 2.2%. J gave up 2 bases and V 7 bases, and 9 bases lay outside the gene matches. This CDR3 comprises 15 residues. General study findings and limits: Two months or so post-transplant, alpha-beta T cells reportedly derived from several hundred expanded graft clones.

The chain links TRBV12-3 or TRBV12-4 to TRBJ2-3, with 7 bases that match TRBD1. The receptor was derived from a male patient under 18 who had a stem cell transplant for acute myeloid leukemia, so the T cells may come from the graft donor. The sample was PBMCs, mostly from graft donor cells, taken 360 days after TCRalphabeta/CD19-depleted stem cell transplant. This chain's CDR3 is CASTQRTGFTDTQYF. In DNA, the CDR3 is TGTGCCAGCACCCAGAGGACAGGCTTCACAGATACGCAGTATTTT.